The table lists the clone carrying this T cell receptor beta chain with many counts. Antigen unknown. Full-length variable regions came from constant-region reverse primers plus semi-nested Nested Universal Primer A PCR. Each CDR3 protein gets one entry after TCRdb re-called the 5' RACE reads with MiXCR. The sample carries about 54,000 distinct CDR3 sequences, 17% recorded once. This CDR3 contains 16 residues. V gave up 3 bases and J gave up 0 bases; unmatched junction bases: 9. CDR1 and CDR2 from the germline V gene are DFQATT and SNEGSKA (reference sequence). Naive CD4+ T cells were purified with Tregs depleted by CD25. Findings and caveats of the study: Tumor memory CD4+ T cell TCR gene usage was found to cluster with blood and lymph node memory CD4+ cells and with lymph node naive CD4+ cells. Whole repertoires were not studied in the larger cohort, only one V-J beta rearrangement.

The sequencing input was naive CD4+ T cells sorted from blood. Subset of the sample: naive CD4+ T cells, CD4+CD45RA+CD25-. The sequence derives from a female donor with breast cancer. This sequence joins TRBV20-1 and TRBJ1-2; 8 bases fit TRBD1. The CDR3 sequence: CSARGRGRGANYGYTF. The CDR3 nucleotides are TGCAGTGCTAGGGGCAGGGGGCGCGGTGCTAACTATGGCTACACCTTC.